What follows describes a single T cell receptor beta chain. Profiled with immunoSEQ multiplex PCR; TCRdb holds only in-frame clones, not every one. The data hold about 2.4 million clones, with approximately 90% observed a single time. The length of the CDR3 is 14 residues. V dropped 7 bases and J dropped 12; count of bases not matched to a gene: 16. Germline CDR1 MDHEN, CDR2 SYDVKM. This entry belongs to a study of shared clonotypes between healthy human individuals. The overall study: Per-donor plates numbered three CD4 naive, three CD4 memory, two CD8 naive and one CD8 memory.

The sample was naive CD4+ T cells sorted from blood. Stated subset: CD45RA+ positively selected. The rearrangement uses TRBV28 and TRBJ2-7, with 9 bases aligning to TRBD1. The receptor's source is a man younger than 35 in good health. The CDR3 region is CASISPHPGTGLYF. The DNA of the CDR3 is TGTGCCAGCATCTCCCCCCACCCCGGGACAGGGTTGTACTTC.